This TCR beta chain was sequenced in a study of T cell responses to AZD1222 COVID-19 vaccine (dated by TCRdb to the early 2020s). With respect to the entire study: TCR sequencing was performed for roughly 250 trial participants, of whom around 210 were given two doses of AZD1222 and some 26 were given two doses of MenACWY control vaccine. Trial participants were enrolled by age into 18-55, 56-69 and 70-plus year subgroups, with roughly 150, 30 and 60 TCR-sequenced participants respectively.

The CDR3 regions of human TCRbeta chains were analyzed by immunosequencing. The authors processed their data as follows. TCRs in the repertoires were compared against a reference library of SARS-CoV-2-specific TCRs that had been generated with the MIRA antigen-specificity platform. Breadth meant the fraction of unique TCRs that were SARS-CoV-2-associated, whereas depth meant the fraction of total T cells that were SARS-CoV-2-associated. Each spike-specific TCR was assigned to its reactive spike region and to a CD4 or CD8 class using the MIRA data. Log10-transformed breadth and depth values were compared by one-way ANOVA with Sidak's multiple comparisons tests. Imported from immuneACCESS, the table was reduced by TCRdb to in-frame sequences with V and J called. These copies leave out some clones; in studies compared against another copy, an unresolved V gene accounts for under half, and the cause of the remainder is not known. The DNA gave D and trimming, while V, J and clone size come from that table. The sample profile shows 150,000 or so clones; 85% to 90% of them were found once. Roughly 4% of the sample lies in the top ten.

According to the study, the label for this sample's time point signals: about 28 days (+/-7) after the second vaccine dose. Taken with the paper, the label for treatment or condition translates to: meningococcal conjugate vaccine given as trial control. Vaccinee samples came from UK trials COV001 and COV002, including a single-blind randomized controlled phase 2/3 trial of AZD1222 (ChAdOx1 nCoV-19) in healthy adults. For TCRbeta chain sequencing, PBMC samples from trial participants were taken at day 0 and at day 28 after the second dose. CDR3 length: 16 amino acids, cysteine to phenylalanine. The kept DNA is CDR3 alone, 48 bases in frame from the first base. The trim is 1 base for V and 7 bases for J, with a gap of 16 bases between the germline ends. In the germline V gene (reference sequence), CDR1 corresponds to MNHEY and CDR2 to SMNVEV. Study-wide findings and limitations: Most participants were white British and females outnumbered males, and the authors suggested that clonal diversity may have been underestimated. After two AZD1222 doses, both the breadth and the depth of spike-specific TCRs were significantly higher than at day 0 and than in MenACWY recipients. Nearly half of unique spike-specific TCRs reportedly recognized epitopes outside regions mutated in the B.1.351 and B.1.1.7 variants. In the small 56-69-year group, the increase in depth fell short of significance, most likely because of low power. The vaccine-associated CD4 TCRs covered the entire spike protein, and the dominant responses fell in regions 160-218 and 743-854. No day 14 peak-response samples were available, so repertoires were characterized only after the peak T cell response. Conclusions about previously exposed vaccinees were limited because only six or seven AZD1222 recipients were SARS-CoV-2 seropositive at baseline.

For this clone: This clone's antigen is unknown. The input lacks base qualities; no much larger clone sits a single base away.

This sequence originates from an adult who received the MenACWY meningococcal vaccine as a control. This sample comprised peripheral blood, obtained 28 days after the second dose of the MenACWY control vaccine. The V and J genes are TRBV27 and TRBJ1-4; no confident D gene assignment can be made. CDR3 protein: CASSLLVGQGSEKLFF. The DNA reads as follows: TGTGCCAGCAGTTTATTGGTCGGGCAAGGTAGTGAAAAACTGTTTTTT.